One and the same sample provided the 18 T cell receptor beta chains below, sequenced in a study of CD4 T cells in relation to SARS-CoV-2 and coronaviruses. The data were produced by immunoSEQ multiplex PCR, yet TCRdb's version contains in-frame clones alone and is incomplete. The sample records about 68,000 clones, about 92% being singletons. CD4+ T cells from unexposed donors were obtained before the COVID-19 pandemic (2011-2018). Sequencing used naive CD4+ T cells from PBMCs. The subset was: naive CD4+ T cells isolated by negative enrichment. The source of these receptors is a human donor in good health.

J is TRBJ1-6 and V is TRBV30; D perhaps matches TRBD1 (6 bases). The CDR3 sequence is 15 residues long. Germline values: CDR1 GTSNPN, CDR2 SVGIG (reference sequence). V was clipped by 3 bases and J by 4 bases, with 13 bases between them. CDR3: CAWSQGRGYNSPLHF. DNA of the CDR3: TGTGCCTGGAGCCAGGGGAGAGGTTATAATTCACCCCTCCACTTT.

The table lists this clone with a count of one. The rearrangement links TRBV10-3 to TRBJ2-7; 7 bases are a match to TRBD1. This CDR3 is built from 13 residues. Germline CDR1 reads ENHRY; CDR2 reads SYGVKD. J was trimmed by 4 bases and V by 8 bases; bases with no gene match: 8. The CDR3 spells CAIGLGQMYEQYF. The DNA for the CDR3 is TGTGCCATCGGTCTGGGACAGATGTACGAGCAGTACTTC.

The chain combines TRBV7-9 with TRBJ2-7; D perhaps matches TRBD2 (6 bases). In germline, CDR1 is SEHNR, CDR2 FQNEAQ (reference sequence). The CDR3 totals 14 residues. V lost 2 bases and J 7 bases, leaving 15 bases between the germline ends. CDR3 in amino acids: CASSLTYSGDEQYF. CDR3 sequence (DNA): TGTGCCAGCAGCTTAACTTACTCGGGGGATGAGCAGTACTTC.

The V call is TRBV10-3, the J call TRBJ2-7; no clear D gene. Germline CDR1 ENHRY, CDR2 SYGVKD. The CDR3 covers 17 residues. V lost 0 bases and J 6 bases, leaving 21 bases between the germline ends. CDR3: CAISESTDIGHAGEQYF. CDR3 coding DNA: TGTGCCATCAGTGAGTCTACTGACATCGGGCATGCTGGCGAGCAGTACTTC.

This chain connects TRBV27 to TRBJ2-2; no clear D gene. The V gene lost 6 bases and the J gene lost 0 bases, with 5 bases spanning the gap. This CDR3 contains 13 residues. Germline V lookup: CDR1 MNHEY, CDR2 SMNVEV (reference sequence). The CDR3 DNA reads TGTGCCAGCAGCTCTACGAACACCGGGGAGCTGTTTTTT. This gives the protein CASSSTNTGELFF.

This chain uses TRBV11-1 with TRBJ2-7, with D possibly being TRBD2 (5 bases). Per germline, CDR1 SGHAT and CDR2 FQDESV (reference sequence). The V gene lost 2 bases and the J gene lost 6 bases, with 8 bases spanning the gap. The CDR3 sequence is 12 residues long. The CDR3 is CASSLSGSEQYF. CDR3 DNA: TGTGCCAGCAGCTTATCTGGGAGCGAGCAGTACTTC.

The J gene is TRBJ1-4, the V gene TRBV24-1; maybe TRBD1 (5 bases). The CDR3 length is 15 residues. Trimming left V 2 bases short and J 0 bases short, with 6 bases between. The V gene's germline CDR1 is KGHDR and CDR2 SFDVKD. The CDR3 region has the DNA TGTGCCACCAGTGATTCGGGGGCAACTAATGAAAAACTGTTTTTT. It yields the protein CATSDSGATNEKLFF.

This sequence joins TRBV6-2 or TRBV6-3 and TRBJ1-3; tentative D call: TRBD1 (5 bases). The CDR3 is 13 residues long. Germline-derived CDR1 and CDR2 are MNHEY and SVGEGT. Trimming cost V 3 bases and J 7 bases, with 10 bases left between them. The CDR3 region has the DNA TGTGCCAGCAGTTATCCGACAGAGAACACCATATATTTT. It encodes CASSYPTENTIYF.

This chain joins TRBV7-9 and TRBJ2-7; 13 nucleotides match TRBD2. The ends lost 4 bases at V and 3 bases at J; junction bases unmatched: 6. The V gene's germline CDR1 is SEHNR and CDR2 FQNEAQ (reference sequence). This CDR3 comprises 16 residues. CDR3 nucleotide sequence: TGTGCCAGCAGCTACCCGGGACTAGCGGGAAGCTACGAGCAGTACTTC. It encodes CASSYPGLAGSYEQYF.

This chain links TRBV6-5 with TRBJ1-5; TRBD1 might be the D (5 bases). V dropped 6 bases and J dropped 7 bases, with 10 bases sitting between them. In germline, CDR1 is MNHEY, CDR2 SVGAGI. This CDR3 has 12 residues. CDR3 sequence reads: CASRSGDQPQHF. As DNA, the CDR3 is TGTGCCAGCAGGTCGGGGGACCAGCCCCAGCATTTT.

The chain is built from TRBV9 and TRBJ1-1; D is unresolved. The CDR3 covers 15 residues. Germline V gene sequence: CDR1 SGDLS, CDR2 YYNGEE. V was trimmed by 3 bases and J by 0 bases, leaving 12 bases between them. The CDR3 here is CASSDSGNLNTEAFF. CDR3 DNA: TGTGCCAGCAGCGACAGTGGAAATTTGAACACTGAAGCTTTCTTT.

J is TRBJ1-5 and V is TRBV7-9, with D perhaps matching TRBD1 (6 bases). V lost 4 bases to trimming and J lost 3 bases, with 7 bases between them. This CDR3 contains 13 residues. Germline loops: CDR1 SEHNR, CDR2 FQNEAQ (reference sequence). The CDR3 protein is CASSWDINQPQHF. In DNA form, the CDR3 reads TGTGCCAGCAGCTGGGACATCAATCAGCCCCAGCATTTT.

This chain joins TRBV18 and TRBJ1-2, with D possibly being TRBD1 (5 bases). Between the trimmed V and J ends, which lost 6 bases and 2 bases, there was a span of 16 bases. Per the germline V gene, CDR1 is KGHSH and CDR2 is LQKENI. The CDR3 is made up of 15 amino acids. CDR3 coding DNA: TGTGCCAGCTCCCAGTCACCAGGGCGGAACTATGGCTACACCTTC. Encoded protein: CASSQSPGRNYGYTF.

The chain couples TRBV19 to TRBJ1-6; the match to TRBD1 covers 8 bases. Losses at the gene ends were 5 bases for V and 10 bases for J; bases not matched to a gene: 13. Germline loops: CDR1 LNHDA, CDR2 SQIVND (reference sequence). The CDR3 covers 16 residues. CDR3 region: CASSPAQGQAGSPLHF. As DNA, the CDR3 is TGTGCCAGTAGTCCCGCACAGGGACAGGCGGGATCACCCCTCCACTTT.

As concerns this clone: The junction departs from the called germline gene at one end, perhaps through a read error. V and J are TRBV5-1 and TRBJ2-7, with 15 positions matching TRBD2. This CDR3 spans 17 amino acids. Germline values: CDR1 SGHRS, CDR2 YFSETQ. In nucleotides, the CDR3 is TGCGCCAGCAGTTTGGGACTAGCGGGGGGAATTTCCTACGAGCAGTACTTC. This gives the protein CASSLGLAGGISYEQYF.

The chain links TRBV6-4 to TRBJ2-2, with TRBD2 matching over 7 bases. Germline CDR1 and CDR2: MRHNA and SNTAGT. V gave up 3 bases and J gave up 4 bases; unmatched junction bases: 5. This CDR3 comprises 15 residues. CDR3 in amino acids: CASSESGGFTGELFF. CDR3 coding DNA: TGTGCCAGCAGTGAGTCGGGGGGTTTCACCGGGGAGCTGTTTTTT.

The rearrangement links TRBV11-2 to TRBJ2-2, with 9 bases aligning to TRBD2. The germline CDR1 and CDR2 sequences are SGHAT and FQNNGV. The junction had 9 bases not matched to a gene; V was cut back by 5 bases and J by 11 bases. This CDR3 is 14 amino acids long. In nucleotides, the CDR3 is TGTGCCAGCAGCCGCCGAGTAGCGGGAGCCGAGCTGTTTTTT. This codes for CASSRRVAGAELFF.

This chain uses TRBV5-1 with TRBJ1-2, with a possible D match to TRBD1 (5 bases). V lost 4 bases and J lost 4, with 17 bases in between. This CDR3 comprises 15 residues. Germline lookup yields CDR1 SGHRS and CDR2 YFSETQ. This CDR3 is CASSLPGPLAYGYTF. The DNA for the CDR3 is TGCGCCAGCAGCCTACCGGGACCACTGGCCTATGGCTACACCTTC.